What follows are 32 T cell receptor beta chains derived from one specimen sequenced in a study of T cell responses to AZD1222 COVID-19 vaccine. Measured with immunoSEQ multiplex PCR; TCRdb has only the in-frame clones, and not every one. Found here are 100,000 to 150,000 clones, around 87% of them singletons; the top ten hold about 10%. The sequences come from peripheral blood, collected on day 0 of AZD1222 vaccination. These receptor sequences come from an adult in good health.

The chain combines TRBV7-2 with TRBJ2-5; D gene unclear. V was trimmed by 1 base and J by 1 base, leaving 10 bases between them. Germline values: CDR1 SGHTA, CDR2 FQGNSA. The CDR3 consists of 15 residues. The CDR3 nucleotides read TGTGCCAGCAGCTTAGGTCAGCCGATCCAAGAGACCCAGTACTTC. Its protein is CASSLGQPIQETQYF.

The table lists this clone with a count of one. The CDR3 loop is CASSQGTSGIIKTQYF. CDR3 nucleotide sequence: TGTGCCAGCAGCCAAGGGACTAGCGGGATTATTAAGACCCAGTACTTC. V and J are TRBV14 and TRBJ2-5, with TRBD2 matching 12 bases. CDR3 length: 16 amino acids. CDR1 is SGHDN and CDR2 is FVKESK in the germline V gene. Unmatched junction bases numbered 6, after V lost 1 base and J lost 6 bases. The full variable domain, completed using reference TRBV14 and TRBJ2-5, is EAGVTQFPSHSVIEKGQTVTLRCDPISGHDNLYWYRRVMGKEIKFLLHFVKESKQDESGMPNNRFLAERTGGTYSTLKVQPAELEDSGVYFCASSQGTSGIIKTQYFGPGTRLLVL.

The chain has TRBV7-9 and TRBJ2-3, with no clear D. Trimming took 6 bases from V and 8 from J, leaving 9 bases between them. The CDR3 runs 11 residues. Germline assignment: CDR1 SEHNR and CDR2 FQNEAQ (reference sequence). This chain's CDR3 is CASSSAGTQYF. The CDR3, as DNA: TGTGCCAGCAGTTCAGCAGGTACGCAGTATTTT.

This rearrangement joins TRBV18 to TRBJ2-7; D gene ambiguous. Trimming removed 0 bases from V and 2 bases from J, with 8 bases in between. CDR1 is KGHSH and CDR2 is LQKENI in the germline V gene. The CDR3 covers 14 residues. The CDR3 protein is CASSPPTQTYEQYF. Here the CDR3 DNA reads TGTGCCAGCTCACCACCGACCCAGACCTACGAGCAGTACTTC. The full variable domain, completed using reference TRBV18 and TRBJ2-7, is NAGVMQNPRHLVRRRGQEARLRCSPMKGHSHVYWYRQLPEEGLKFMVYLQKENIIDESGMPKERFSAEFPKEGPSILRIQQVVRGDSAAYFCASSPPTQTYEQYFGPGTRLTVT.

The rearrangement uses TRBV6-2 or TRBV6-3 and TRBJ2-2, with TRBD1 matching 12 bases. Per the germline V gene, CDR1 is MNHEY and CDR2 is SVGEGT. The junction had 4 bases not matched to a gene; V was cut back by 2 bases and J by 3 bases. The CDR3 loop spans 17 amino acids. The CDR3 loop reads CASSYEGQGADTGELFF. In DNA form, the CDR3 reads TGTGCCAGCAGTTACGAGGGACAGGGGGCCGACACCGGGGAGCTGTTTTTT.

The chain is built from TRBV5-1 and TRBJ1-2; a possible D gene is TRBD1 (6 bases). From germline, CDR1 is SGHRS and CDR2 YFSETQ. Trimming removed 4 bases from V and 7 bases from J, with 17 bases in between. This CDR3 comprises 14 residues. CDR3 region: CASSPSQGTLGYTF. The CDR3 nucleotides are TGCGCCAGCAGCCCCTCACAGGGTACACTTGGCTACACCTTC.

V and J are TRBV28 and TRBJ2-7; 9 bases are a match to TRBD1. CDR3 length: 18 residues. Trimming at V came to 6 bases and at J to 7 bases, leaving 22 bases not matched to a gene. Germline V gene lookup returns CDR1 MDHEN and CDR2 SYDVKM. Here the CDR3 reads CASRPGTGKRVGSLEQYF. The CDR3 DNA follows: TGTGCCAGCAGGCCTGGGACAGGGAAGCGGGTTGGGTCCCTAGAGCAGTACTTC.

V is TRBV13 and J is TRBJ1-2; TRBD1 is a possible D gene (6 bases). CDR3 size: 13 residues. Germline CDR1 is PRHDT and CDR2 is FYEKMQ (reference sequence). With 6 bases removed from V and 8 bases from J, the gap between germline ends came to 16 bases. As DNA, the CDR3 is TGTGCCAGCAGTAGGGGTCCTGGGACAGGCTACACCTTC. This codes for CASSRGPGTGYTF.

This chain joins TRBV2 and TRBJ1-2; 8 bases fit TRBD1. The J segment lost 3 bases and the V segment lost 4 bases, leaving 7 bases of the junction unmatched. Germline V gene sequence: CDR1 SNHLY, CDR2 FYNNEI. There are 15 residues in the CDR3. CDR3 residues: CASSALSGGDYGYTF. The DNA for the CDR3 is TGTGCCAGCAGTGCCCTCTCAGGGGGCGACTATGGCTACACCTTC.

CDR3 coding DNA: TGTGCCAGCAGTTCCCCGGTGGGTGGCCTGAACTCCTACGAGCAGTACTTC. It is translated as CASSSPVGGLNSYEQYF. This chain joins TRBV6-2 or TRBV6-3 and TRBJ2-7; D not certain. The germline V and J ends were trimmed by 4 bases and 0 bases, with 19 bases remaining between them. This CDR3 has 17 amino acids. Germline CDR1 and CDR2: MNHEY and SVGEGT.

The CDR3 bases are TGCGCCAGCAGCTTGGGGCGCACAGATACGCAGTATTTT. Translating gives CASSLGRTDTQYF. The chain couples TRBV5-1 to TRBJ2-3; D is ambiguous. Germline V gene sequence: CDR1 SGHRS, CDR2 YFSETQ. V lost 0 bases and J 1 base, leaving 3 bases between the germline ends. This CDR3 region has 13 residues.

This chain links TRBV3-1 (or the pseudogene TRBV3-2) with TRBJ1-6, with D possibly TRBD1 on 5 matching bases. Germline V CDR1 and CDR2: LGHDT, YNNKEL (reference sequence). The ends were cut back, 3 bases at V and 6 bases at J, with 9 bases in the middle. This CDR3 has 14 residues. The CDR3 is CASSQPGPNSPLHF. The CDR3 DNA reads TGTGCCAGCAGCCAGCCGGGACCTAATTCACCCCTCCACTTT.

This chain joins TRBV6-5 and TRBJ2-7; 11 bases map to TRBD2. V lost 5 bases, J lost 5 bases, and 5 bases stayed unmatched. The CDR3 contains 14 residues. Germline assignment: CDR1 MNHEY and CDR2 SVGAGI. In nucleotides, the CDR3 is TGTGCCAGCAGTCAACTAGCGGGAGCCCACGAGCAGTACTTC. Amino acid sequence: CASSQLAGAHEQYF.

The chain links TRBV6-2 or TRBV6-3 to TRBJ2-5, with TRBD2 identical over 8 bases. Germline-derived CDR1 and CDR2 are MNHEY and SVGEGT. This CDR3 contains 17 residues. J lost 2 bases, V lost 0 bases, and 8 bases had no gene match. CDR3: CASSYSGVAGLQETQYF. CDR3 nucleotide sequence: TGTGCCAGCAGTTACTCGGGGGTAGCGGGGCTTCAAGAGACCCAGTACTTC.

The V call is TRBV5-1, the J call TRBJ1-1, with 8 nucleotides matching TRBD1. The CDR3 is 16 residues long. With 0 bases clipped from V and 4 bases from J, the junction kept 8 bases outside the gene matches. Germline CDR1 and CDR2: SGHRS and YFSETQ. In DNA, the CDR3 is TGCGCCAGCAGCTTGGTCCGCGACAGGGGTGCCACTGAAGCTTTCTTT. It specifies CASSLVRDRGATEAFF.

This chain connects TRBV23-1 to TRBJ2-3, with TRBD1 identical over 8 bases. TRBV23-1 is an open reading frame whose function is uncertain. This CDR3 is 17 amino acids long. J was trimmed by 6 bases and V by 3 bases; bases with no gene match: 14. CDR3 DNA sequence: TGCGCCAGCAGTCAGCCCGCGGACAGGGCTAAAGACGATACGCAGTATTTT. It yields the protein CASSQPADRAKDDTQYF.

This chain connects TRBV12-3 or TRBV12-4 to TRBJ2-5; D gene uncertain. The V and J ends lost 3 bases and 5 bases respectively, with 10 bases between them. The CDR3 length is 13 residues. The CDR3 DNA reads TGTGCCAGCAGTTTTGGGGTGTTGGAGACCCAGTACTTC. Its protein is CASSFGVLETQYF.

This clone has just one count. The chain links TRBV6-5 to TRBJ2-7, with a weak D call TRBD1 (6 bases). Germline assignment: CDR1 MNHEY and CDR2 SVGAGI. The V and J ends lost 4 bases and 4 bases respectively, with 17 bases between them. The CDR3 is 15 amino acids. CDR3 nucleotide sequence: TGTGCCAGCAGTTCTTCCAGGGGTCTCTTATACGAGCAGTACTTC. The encoded protein is CASSSSRGLLYEQYF.

This chain uses TRBV7-2 with TRBJ1-2, with a weak D call TRBD1 (6 bases). The ends were cut back, 6 bases at V and 8 bases at J, with 13 bases in the middle. The germline V gene encodes CDR1 SGHTA and CDR2 FQGNSA. The CDR3 covers 12 residues. In DNA form, the CDR3 reads TGTGCCAGCAGAACAGGGAAGGAGGGCTACACCTTC. Amino acids: CASRTGKEGYTF.

J is TRBJ1-1 and V is TRBV4-3; D gene uncertain. Germline V gene data show CDR1 as LGHNA and CDR2 as YSLEER. The CDR3 runs 16 residues. Trimming left V 0 bases short and J 1 base short, with 12 bases between. The CDR3 reads CASSQEGLTANTEAFF. CDR3 DNA sequence: TGCGCCAGCAGCCAAGAGGGCTTAACGGCGAACACTGAAGCTTTCTTT.

This chain uses TRBV5-4 with TRBJ1-1; D remains unclear. Germline assignment: CDR1 SGHNT and CDR2 YYREEE (reference sequence). The V end was cut by 0 bases, the J end by 0 bases, with 6 bases between. CDR3 length: 14 residues. The CDR3 loop is CASSLDILNTEAFF. For the CDR3, the DNA is TGTGCCAGCAGCTTGGACATCTTGAACACTGAAGCTTTCTTT.

The gene calls are TRBV28 and TRBJ2-3; 13 nucleotides agree with TRBD2. V was pared by 10 bases and J by 6 bases, with 13 bases of the junction left unmatched. The CDR3 totals 16 residues. In germline, CDR1 is MDHEN, CDR2 SYDVKM. CDR3 in DNA: TGTGCCAATTCTCGGACTAGCGGGAGCGGCCGGGATACGCAGTATTTT. This gives the protein CANSRTSGSGRDTQYF.

This clone showed up just once. This chain uses TRBV7-8 with TRBJ1-4; no reliable D call. V was pared by 7 bases and J by 3 bases, with 12 bases between. The germline V gene encodes CDR1 SGHVS and CDR2 FQNEAQ. The CDR3 covers 14 residues. CDR3 DNA: TGTGCCAGCAACGCTCCTAGCTCTAATGAAAAACTGTTTTTT. This codes for CASNAPSSNEKLFF. Combining the CDR3 with reference TRBV7-8 and TRBJ1-4 gives the whole variable domain GAGVSQSPRYKVAKRGQDVALRCDPISGHVSLFWYQQALGQGPEFLTYFQNEAQLDKSGLPSDRFFAERPEGSVSTLKIQRTQQEDSAVYLCASNAPSSNEKLFFGSGTQLSVL.

The count of this clone is one. The chain recombines TRBV5-1 with TRBJ2-3; D unclear. CDR3 size: 12 residues. Germline V gene lookup returns CDR1 SGHRS and CDR2 YFSETQ. V lost 0 bases, J lost 4 bases, and 3 bases lay in between. The CDR3 is CASSLDPDTQYF. In nucleotides, the CDR3 is TGCGCCAGCAGCTTGGATCCAGATACGCAGTATTTT.

The chain joins TRBV11-3 to TRBJ2-2, with 8 bases identical to TRBD1. CDR1 is SGHNT, CDR2 YENEEA, per germline. The CDR3 is 14 amino acids. V was pared by 6 bases and J by 6 bases, with 6 bases of the junction left unmatched. CDR3 bases: TGTGCCAGCAGAACAGACAGGGGACCCGGGGAGCTGTTTTTT. This translates into CASRTDRGPGELFF. The entire variable domain, with the rest obtained from reference TRBV11-3 and TRBJ2-2, is as follows: EAGVVQSPRYKIIEKKQPVAFWCNPISGHNTLYWYLQNLGQGPELLIRYENEEAVDDSQLPKDRFSAERLKGVDSTLKIQPAELGDSAVYLCASRTDRGPGELFFGEGSRLTVL.

CDR3: CASSHSGYTEAFF. The CDR3 DNA follows: TGTGCCAGCAGCCATTCGGGGTACACTGAAGCTTTCTTT. V usage is TRBV14 and J usage is TRBJ1-1; no definite D call. V shed 3 bases and J shed 3 bases, with 8 bases lying between them. This CDR3 is 13 amino acids long. CDR1 is SGHDN and CDR2 is FVKESK in the germline V gene. Full variable domain (missing parts from reference TRBV14 and TRBJ1-1): EAGVTQFPSHSVIEKGQTVTLRCDPISGHDNLYWYRRVMGKEIKFLLHFVKESKQDESGMPNNRFLAERTGGTYSTLKVQPAELEDSGVYFCASSHSGYTEAFFGQGTRLTVV.

The sample holds a few counts of this clone. The chain has TRBV7-8 and TRBJ2-1, with TRBD2 identical over 8 bases. V lost 2 bases, J lost 9 bases, and 6 bases stayed unmatched. The CDR3 loop spans 14 amino acids. Germline values: CDR1 SGHVS, CDR2 FQNEAQ. The CDR3 reads CASSLSGSGFEQFF. The CDR3 nucleotides read TGTGCCAGCAGCTTAAGCGGGAGTGGGTTTGAGCAGTTCTTC.

The chain carries TRBV5-1 and TRBJ2-5, with 7 bases fitting TRBD1. CDR3 length: 15 residues. V shed 4 bases and J 1 base; nucleotides not matched to a gene: 7. Germline-derived CDR1 and CDR2 are SGHRS and YFSETQ. The CDR3 loop is CASSQGTDSQETQYF. The CDR3 DNA follows: TGCGCCAGCAGCCAGGGGACAGACTCCCAAGAGACCCAGTACTTC.

This clone occurred once. V and J are TRBV7-2 and TRBJ2-5; the D is unclear. The CDR3 contains 13 residues. The germline gives CDR1 SGHTA, CDR2 FQGNSA. Between the trimmed V and J ends, which lost 3 bases and 5 bases, there was a span of 10 bases. This CDR3 reads CASSFNRKETQYF. DNA for the CDR3: TGTGCCAGCAGCTTTAATAGGAAGGAGACCCAGTACTTC.

The chain joins TRBV5-6 to TRBJ1-1; D is perhaps TRBD1 (5 bases). The CDR3 covers 17 residues. CDR1 and CDR2 (germline): SGHDT, YYEEEE. V was cut by 0 bases and J by 6 bases, with 21 bases left in between. CDR3 coding DNA: TGTGCCAGCAGCTTGGCCCTGCAGGGTGGGGGAACCCCTGAAGCTTTCTTT. This encodes CASSLALQGGGTPEAFF.

In DNA form, the CDR3 reads TGCAGCGTTGATTTGATGGGAATCGGAAACTATGGCTACACCTTC. Protein: CSVDLMGIGNYGYTF. The chain employs TRBV29-1 and TRBJ1-2; no firm D call. The germline V and J ends were trimmed by 3 bases and 2 bases, with 16 bases remaining between them. In germline, CDR1 is SQVTM, CDR2 ANQGSEA. The CDR3 spans 15 residues. The whole variable domain, remainder taken from reference TRBV29-1 and TRBJ1-2, is SAVISQKPSRDICQRGTSLTIQCQVDSQVTMMFWYRQQPGQSLTLIATANQGSEATYESGFVIDKFPISRPNLTFSTLTVSNMSPEDSSIYLCSVDLMGIGNYGYTFGSGTRLTVV.

This clone was recorded a few times. The genes are TRBV3-1 (or the pseudogene TRBV3-2) and TRBJ2-1, with 8 bases that match TRBD2. The CDR3 length is 13 residues. The germline V gene encodes CDR1 LGHDT and CDR2 YNNKEL (reference sequence). The junction had 2 bases not matched to a gene; V was cut back by 5 bases and J by 5 bases. In DNA, the CDR3 is TGTGCCAGCAGCTTTAGCGGGGACAATGAGCAGTTCTTC. It codes for CASSFSGDNEQFF.